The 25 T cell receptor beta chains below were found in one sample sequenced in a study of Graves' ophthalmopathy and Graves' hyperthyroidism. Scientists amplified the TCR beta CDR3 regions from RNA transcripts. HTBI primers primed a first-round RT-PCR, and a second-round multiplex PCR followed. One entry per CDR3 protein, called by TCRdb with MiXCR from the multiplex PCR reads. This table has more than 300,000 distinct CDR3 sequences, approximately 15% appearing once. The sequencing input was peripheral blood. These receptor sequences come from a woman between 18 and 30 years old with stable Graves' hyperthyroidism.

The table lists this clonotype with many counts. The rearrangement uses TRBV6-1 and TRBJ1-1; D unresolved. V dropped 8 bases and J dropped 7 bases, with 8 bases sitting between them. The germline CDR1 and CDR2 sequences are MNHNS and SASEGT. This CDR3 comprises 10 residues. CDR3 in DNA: TGTGCCAGCCGGAGCTTTGAAGCTTTCTTT. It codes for CASRSFEAFF.

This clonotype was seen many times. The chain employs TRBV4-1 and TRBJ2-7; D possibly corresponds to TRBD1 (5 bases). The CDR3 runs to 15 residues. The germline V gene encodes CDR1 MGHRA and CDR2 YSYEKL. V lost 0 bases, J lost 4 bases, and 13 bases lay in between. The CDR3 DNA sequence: TGCGCCAGCAGCCAAGATAGGGGTTCGGCGTACGAGCAGTACTTC. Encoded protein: CASSQDRGSAYEQYF.

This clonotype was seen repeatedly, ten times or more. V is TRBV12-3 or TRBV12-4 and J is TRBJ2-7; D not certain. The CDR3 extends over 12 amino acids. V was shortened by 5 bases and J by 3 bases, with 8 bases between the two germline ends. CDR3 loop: CASSINIYEQYF. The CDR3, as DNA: TGTGCCAGCAGTATTAATATCTACGAGCAGTACTTC.

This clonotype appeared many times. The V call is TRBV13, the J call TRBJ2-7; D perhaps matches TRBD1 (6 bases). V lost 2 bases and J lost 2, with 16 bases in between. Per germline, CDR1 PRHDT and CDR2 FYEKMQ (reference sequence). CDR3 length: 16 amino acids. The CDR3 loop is CASSLQHDRTTYEQYF. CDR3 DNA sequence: TGTGCCAGCAGCTTACAACATGACAGGACCACCTACGAGCAGTACTTC.

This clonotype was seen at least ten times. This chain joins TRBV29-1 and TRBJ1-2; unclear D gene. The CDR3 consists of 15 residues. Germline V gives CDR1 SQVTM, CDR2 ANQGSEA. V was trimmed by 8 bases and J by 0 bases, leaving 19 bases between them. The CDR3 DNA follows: TGCAGCTTCCTGGACGTTAGGACCTCTAACTATGGCTACACCTTC. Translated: CSFLDVRTSNYGYTF.

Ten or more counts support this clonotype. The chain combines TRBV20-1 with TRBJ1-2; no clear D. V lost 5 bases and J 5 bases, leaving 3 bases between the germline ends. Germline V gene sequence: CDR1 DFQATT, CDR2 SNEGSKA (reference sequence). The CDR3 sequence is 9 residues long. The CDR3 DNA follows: TGCAGTGCTCCGTATGGCTACACCTTC. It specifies CSAPYGYTF.

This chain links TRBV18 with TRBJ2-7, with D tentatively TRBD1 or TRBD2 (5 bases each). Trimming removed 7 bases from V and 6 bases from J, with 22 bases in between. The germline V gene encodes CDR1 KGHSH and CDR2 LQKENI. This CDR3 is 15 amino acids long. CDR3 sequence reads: CASLHRDGPPSEQYF. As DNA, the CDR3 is TGTGCCAGCTTGCACCGGGACGGACCGCCGTCCGAGCAGTACTTC.

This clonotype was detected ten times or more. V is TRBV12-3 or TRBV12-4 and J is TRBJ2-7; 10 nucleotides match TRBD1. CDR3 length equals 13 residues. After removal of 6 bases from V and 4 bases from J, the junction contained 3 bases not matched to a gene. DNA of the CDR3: TGTGCCAGCAGGACAGGGGGCAGGTACGAGCAGTACTTC. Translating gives CASRTGGRYEQYF.

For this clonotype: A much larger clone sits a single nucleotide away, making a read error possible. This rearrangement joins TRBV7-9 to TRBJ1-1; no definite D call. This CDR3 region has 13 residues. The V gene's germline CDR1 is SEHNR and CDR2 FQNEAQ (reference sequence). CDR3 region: CANSSRQYTEAFF. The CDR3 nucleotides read TGTGCCAACAGCTCACGACAATACACTGAAGCTTTCTTT.

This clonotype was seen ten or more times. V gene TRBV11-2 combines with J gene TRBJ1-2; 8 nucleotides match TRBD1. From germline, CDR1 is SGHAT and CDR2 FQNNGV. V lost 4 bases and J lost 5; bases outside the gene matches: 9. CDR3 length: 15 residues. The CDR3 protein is CASSSLRGTGYGYTF. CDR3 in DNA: TGTGCCAGCAGCTCCTTAAGGGGGACAGGTTATGGCTACACCTTC.

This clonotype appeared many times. Here the CDR3 reads CASSLGGERNTIYF. Here the CDR3 DNA reads TGTGCCAGCAGCTTAGGGGGCGAGCGAAACACCATATATTTT. This sequence joins TRBV7-2 and TRBJ1-3; possible D gene TRBD1, 5 bases. This CDR3 spans 14 amino acids. The V and J ends lost 1 base and 5 bases respectively, with 9 bases between them. Germline CDR1 reads SGHTA; CDR2 reads FQGNSA. Full variable domain (rest looked up from reference TRBV7-2 and TRBJ1-3): GAGVSQSPSNKVTEKGKDVELRCDPISGHTALYWYRQSLGQGLEFLIYFQGNSAPDKSGLPSDRFSAERTGGSVSTLTIQRTQQEDSAVYLCASSLGGERNTIYFGEGSWLTVV.

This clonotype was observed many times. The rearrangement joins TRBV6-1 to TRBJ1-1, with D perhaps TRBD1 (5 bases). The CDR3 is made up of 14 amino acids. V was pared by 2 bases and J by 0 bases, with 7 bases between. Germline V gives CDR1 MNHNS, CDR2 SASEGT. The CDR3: CASSERGLNTEAFF. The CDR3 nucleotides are TGTGCCAGCAGTGAAAGGGGTCTGAACACTGAAGCTTTCTTT.

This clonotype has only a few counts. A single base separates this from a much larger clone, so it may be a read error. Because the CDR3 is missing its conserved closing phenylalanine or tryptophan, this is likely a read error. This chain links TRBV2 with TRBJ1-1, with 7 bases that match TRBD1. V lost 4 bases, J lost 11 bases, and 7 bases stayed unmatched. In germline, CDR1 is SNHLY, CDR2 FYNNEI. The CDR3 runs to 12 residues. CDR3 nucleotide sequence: TGTGCCAGCAGTGGAGGGACAGTTGATGCTTTCTTG. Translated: CASSGGTVDAFL.

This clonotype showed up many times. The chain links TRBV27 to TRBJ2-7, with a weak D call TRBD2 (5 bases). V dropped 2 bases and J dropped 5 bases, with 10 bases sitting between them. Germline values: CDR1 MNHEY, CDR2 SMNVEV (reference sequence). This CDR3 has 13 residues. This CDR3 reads CASSLGPGNEQYF. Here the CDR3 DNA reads TGTGCCAGCAGTTTAGGGCCGGGGAACGAGCAGTACTTC.

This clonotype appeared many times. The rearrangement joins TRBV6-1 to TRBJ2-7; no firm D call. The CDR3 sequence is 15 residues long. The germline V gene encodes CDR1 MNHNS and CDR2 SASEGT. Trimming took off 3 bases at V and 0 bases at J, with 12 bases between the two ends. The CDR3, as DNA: TGTGCCAGCAGTGATAAAGTTTCCAGCTCCTACGAGCAGTACTTC. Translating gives CASSDKVSSSYEQYF.

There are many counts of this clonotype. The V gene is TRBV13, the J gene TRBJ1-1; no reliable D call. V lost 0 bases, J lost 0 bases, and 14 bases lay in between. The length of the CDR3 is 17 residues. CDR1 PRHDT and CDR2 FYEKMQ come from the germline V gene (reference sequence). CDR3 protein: CASSLGFWAAVNTEAFF. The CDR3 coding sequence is TGTGCCAGCAGCTTAGGCTTCTGGGCAGCTGTGAACACTGAAGCTTTCTTT. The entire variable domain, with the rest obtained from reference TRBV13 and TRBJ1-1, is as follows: AAGVIQSPRHLIKEKRETATLKCYPIPRHDTVYWYQQGPGQDPQFLISFYEKMQSDKGSIPDRFSAQQFSDYHSELNMSSLELGDSALYFCASSLGFWAAVNTEAFFGQGTRLTVV.

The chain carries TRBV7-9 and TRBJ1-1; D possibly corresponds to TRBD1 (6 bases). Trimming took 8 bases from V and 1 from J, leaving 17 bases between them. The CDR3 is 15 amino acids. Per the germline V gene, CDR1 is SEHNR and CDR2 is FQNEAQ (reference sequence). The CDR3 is CASRQVSNKNTEAFF. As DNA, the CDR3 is TGTGCCAGCCGACAGGTATCCAACAAGAACACTGAAGCTTTCTTT.

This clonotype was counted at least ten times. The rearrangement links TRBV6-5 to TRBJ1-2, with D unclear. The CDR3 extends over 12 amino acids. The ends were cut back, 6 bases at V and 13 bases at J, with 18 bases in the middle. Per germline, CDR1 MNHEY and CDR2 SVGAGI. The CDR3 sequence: CASRSTSSLFTF. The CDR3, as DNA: TGTGCCAGCAGATCGACAAGCTCTCTCTTCACCTTC.

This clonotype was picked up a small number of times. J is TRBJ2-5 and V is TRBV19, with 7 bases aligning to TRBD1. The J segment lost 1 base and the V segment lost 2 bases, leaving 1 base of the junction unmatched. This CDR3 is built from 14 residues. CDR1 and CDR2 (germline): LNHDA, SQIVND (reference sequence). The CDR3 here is CASSINRGQETQYF. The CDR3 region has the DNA TGTGCCAGTAGTATAAACAGGGGCCAAGAGACCCAGTACTTC.

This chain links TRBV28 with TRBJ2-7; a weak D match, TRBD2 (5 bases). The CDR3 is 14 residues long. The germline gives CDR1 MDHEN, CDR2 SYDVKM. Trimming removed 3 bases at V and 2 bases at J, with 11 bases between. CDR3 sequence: CASSFGRETYEQYF. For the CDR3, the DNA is TGTGCCAGCAGTTTCGGTAGGGAGACCTACGAGCAGTACTTC. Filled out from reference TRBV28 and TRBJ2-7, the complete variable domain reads DVKVTQSSRYLVKRTGEKVFLECVQDMDHENMFWYRQDPGLGLRLIYFSYDVKMKEKGDIPEGYSVSREKKERFSLILESASTNQTSMYLCASSFGRETYEQYFGPGTRLTVT.

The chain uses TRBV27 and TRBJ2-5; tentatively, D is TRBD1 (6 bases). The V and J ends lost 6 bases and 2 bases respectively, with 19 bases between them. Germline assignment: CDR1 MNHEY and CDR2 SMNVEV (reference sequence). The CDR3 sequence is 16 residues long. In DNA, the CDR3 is TGTGCCAGCAGCCCCTCTCACAGGGAGTCACAAGAGACCCAGTACTTC. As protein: CASSPSHRESQETQYF.

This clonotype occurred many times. CDR3 region: CAISGTGGNYEQYF. Written as DNA, the CDR3 is TGTGCCATCAGTGGGACAGGGGGAAACTACGAGCAGTACTTC. The chain carries TRBV10-3 and TRBJ2-7; TRBD1 matches 10 bases. The V segment lost 4 bases and the J segment 3 bases; nucleotides outside the gene matches: 3. Germline V gene sequence: CDR1 ENHRY, CDR2 SYGVKD. This CDR3 has 14 amino acids.

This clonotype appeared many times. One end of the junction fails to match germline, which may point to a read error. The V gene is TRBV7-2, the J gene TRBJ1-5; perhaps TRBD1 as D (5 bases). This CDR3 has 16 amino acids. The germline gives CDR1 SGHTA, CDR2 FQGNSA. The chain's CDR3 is CASSLADTYSNQPQHF. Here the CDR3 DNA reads TGTGCCAGCAGCCTAGCGGACACTTATAGCAATCAGCCCCAGCATTTT.

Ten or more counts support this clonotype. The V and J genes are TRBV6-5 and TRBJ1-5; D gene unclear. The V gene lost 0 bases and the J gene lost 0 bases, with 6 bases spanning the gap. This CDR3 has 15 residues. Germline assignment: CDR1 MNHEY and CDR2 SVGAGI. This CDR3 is CASSYSRLSNQPQHF. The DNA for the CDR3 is TGTGCCAGCAGTTACTCCCGACTTAGCAATCAGCCCCAGCATTTT.

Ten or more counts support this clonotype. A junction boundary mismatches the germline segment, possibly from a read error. The CDR3 DNA reads TGTGCCATCAGTAAGTTGGCAGGGGGCGTGAAAACTGAAGCTTTCTTT. This gives the protein CAISKLAGGVKTEAFF. The V and J genes are TRBV10-3 and TRBJ1-1; TRBD1 matches 8 bases. The CDR3 loop spans 16 amino acids. CDR1 is ENHRY, CDR2 SYGVKD, per germline.